This T cell receptor (beta chain) was documented in a study of blood T cell repertoires in COVID-19. Generated by immunoSEQ multiplex PCR, the TCRdb table keeps only in-frame clones and is missing some. The sample consists of 180,000 or so clones, over 80% of them appearing once. V lost 3 bases to trimming and J lost 8 bases, with 7 bases between them. Per germline, CDR1 SGHTA and CDR2 FQGNSA. This CDR3 is 11 amino acids long. The chain is built from TRBV7-2 and TRBJ1-1; the D gene is possibly TRBD1 (5 bases). Material: peripheral blood. The sequence derives from a woman aged 40 to 55 with COVID-19, enrolled during active disease. The CDR3 loop reads CASSLRDEAFF. CDR3 DNA sequence: TGTGCCAGCAGCTTGCGGGACGAAGCTTTCTTT.